This TCR beta chain is from a study of T cell repertoires in cytomegalovirus infection. Study-wide background: Recently identified HLA-C-restricted CMV epitopes were used, and well-studied HLA-B-restricted CMV epitopes were used as well. Shared public TCR beta signatures pointed to both CMV infection and a matching HLA type. Study-level findings and limits: CMV carriers having the relevant HLA were flagged by cumulative public TCR beta family frequency. HLA-C-restricted CMV clonotypes gave the most frequent clonotype in two of eight donors.

TCRdb reprocessed the reads with MiXCR, giving one entry per CDR3 protein. The sample lists roughly 280,000 distinct CDR3 sequences, roughly a fifth occurring once. The sample holds many counts of this clonotype. Its antigen is unidentified. The CDR3 has 15 amino acids. V lost 5 bases to trimming and J lost 0 bases, with 11 bases between them. The germline V gene has CDR1 SNHLY and CDR2 FYNNEI. This clonotype was obtained from a human donor in good health (CMV status not recorded). Some clones in this sample may be carry-over from other donors' samples. The chain employs TRBV2 and TRBJ2-1; the D is unclear. Sequenced material: cultured PBMCs, taken from culture after CMV antigen stimulation. DNA of the CDR3: TGTGCCAGCAGTTCCCAGCCTTCCTCCTACAATGAGCAGTTCTTC. Protein product: CASSSQPSSYNEQFF.